This T cell receptor (beta chain) appears in the sequencing data of a study of response to subunit inactivated influenza vaccine (dated by TCRdb to the late 2010s). Regarding the complete study: The study used deep quantitative T cell receptor repertoire profiling to track responses to a trivalent subunit inactivated influenza vaccine. Results the study describes overall, beyond this receptor: It was suggested by the authors that each seasonal influenza vaccination may recruit only a limited number of new T cells.

Reading the germline V gene gives CDR1 SGHVS and CDR2 FQNEAQ. Measured from the cysteine to the phenylalanine, the CDR3 is 12 residues long. Left in the record is the CDR3 DNA by itself, 36 bases read in frame from the first base. This clonotype has just a few counts. Its antigen is still unknown. One end of the junction varies from germline; a read error may be responsible. Receptor amplification or capture employed RT-PCR. The run used an Illumina HiSeq 2500. The raw public reads went through TCRdb reprocessing: fastp at Q25, MiXCR clone calling, in-frame beta chains kept. When rows share a CDR3 protein, they turn into one entry using the most common DNA and genes. In all, the sample holds approximately 300,000 distinct CDR3 sequences, and around 22% of those were seen once. Together, the top ten hold 10% of the sample.

Sequencing used PBMCs from blood, obtained approximately 20 months after vaccination. Recombination connected TRBV7-8 to TRBJ2-5; TRBD2 fits 11 bases in the junction. The sequence was obtained from a man between 50 and 69 years old who received an inactivated influenza vaccine. Donor details come from another sample of the same person, matched by shared clones. The CDR3 is CASSLVTSGRTF. The DNA sequence reads TGTGCCAGCAGCTTGGTAACTAGCGGGAGAACCTTC.